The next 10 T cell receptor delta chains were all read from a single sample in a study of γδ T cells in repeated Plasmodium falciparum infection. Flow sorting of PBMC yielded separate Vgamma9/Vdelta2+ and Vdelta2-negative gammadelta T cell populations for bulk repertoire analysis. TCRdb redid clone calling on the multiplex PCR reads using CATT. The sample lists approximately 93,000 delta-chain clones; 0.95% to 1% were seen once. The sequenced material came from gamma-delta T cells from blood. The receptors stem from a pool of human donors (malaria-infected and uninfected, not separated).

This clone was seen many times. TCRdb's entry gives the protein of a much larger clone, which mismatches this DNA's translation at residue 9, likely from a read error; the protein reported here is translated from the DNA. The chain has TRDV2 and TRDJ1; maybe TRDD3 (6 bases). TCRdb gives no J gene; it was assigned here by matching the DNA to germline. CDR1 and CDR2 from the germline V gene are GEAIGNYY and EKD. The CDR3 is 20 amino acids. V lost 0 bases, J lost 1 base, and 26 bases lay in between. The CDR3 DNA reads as TGTGCCTGTGACACCGTAATGGGGGGTACGCACCTAGGAAGCACCGATAAACTCATCTTT. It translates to CACDTVMGGTHLGSTDKLIF.

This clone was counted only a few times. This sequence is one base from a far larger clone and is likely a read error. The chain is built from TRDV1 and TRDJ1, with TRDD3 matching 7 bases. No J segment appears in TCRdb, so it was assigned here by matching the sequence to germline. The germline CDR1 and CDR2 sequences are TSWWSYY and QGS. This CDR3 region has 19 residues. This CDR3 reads CALGEYLIAPAGGLGRLIF. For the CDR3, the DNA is TGTGCCCTTGGGGAATATTTGATCGCCCCGGCAGGGGGATTGGGGAGACTCATCTTT.

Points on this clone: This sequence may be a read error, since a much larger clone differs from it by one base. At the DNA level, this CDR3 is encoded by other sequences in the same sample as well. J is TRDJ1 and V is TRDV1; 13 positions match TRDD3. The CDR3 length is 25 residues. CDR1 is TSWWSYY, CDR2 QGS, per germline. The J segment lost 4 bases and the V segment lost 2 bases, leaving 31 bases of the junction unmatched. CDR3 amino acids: CALGEVSLLTMTTVVLGDTNDKLIF. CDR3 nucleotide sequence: TGTGCTCTTGGGGAAGTTAGTCTCCTAACCATGACAACCGTAGTACTGGGGGATACGAACGATAAACTCATCTTT.

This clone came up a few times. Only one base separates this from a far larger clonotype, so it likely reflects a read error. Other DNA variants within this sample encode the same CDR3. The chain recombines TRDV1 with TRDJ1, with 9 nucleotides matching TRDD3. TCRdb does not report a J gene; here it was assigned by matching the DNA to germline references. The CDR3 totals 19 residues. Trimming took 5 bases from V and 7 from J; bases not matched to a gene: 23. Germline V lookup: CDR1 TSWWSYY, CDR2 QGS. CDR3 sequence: CALGNPRPLGDHGPCKLIF. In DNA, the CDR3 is TGTGCTCTTGGGAACCCGAGACCACTGGGGGACCACGGACCGTGTAAACTCATCTTT.

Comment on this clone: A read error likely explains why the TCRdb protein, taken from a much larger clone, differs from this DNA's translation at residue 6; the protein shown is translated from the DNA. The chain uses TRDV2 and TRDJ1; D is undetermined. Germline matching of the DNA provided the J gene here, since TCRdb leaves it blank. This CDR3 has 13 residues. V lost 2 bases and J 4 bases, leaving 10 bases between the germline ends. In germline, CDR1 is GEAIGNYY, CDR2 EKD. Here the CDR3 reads CACDSAGVDKLIF. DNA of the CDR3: TGTGCCTGTGACAGTGCAGGAGTCGATAAACTCATCTTT.

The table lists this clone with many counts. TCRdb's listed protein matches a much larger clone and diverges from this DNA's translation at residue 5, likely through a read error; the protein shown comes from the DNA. For the CDR3, the DNA is TGTGCCTGTGACTCCGTCGCACTGGGGGCCCGGTACACCGATAAACTCATCTTT. Translated, it gives CACDSVALGARYTDKLIF. The genes are TRDV2 and TRDJ1; 8 bases line up with TRDD3. V trimming: 3 bases; J trimming: 0 bases; junction bases outside the gene matches: 14. This CDR3 has 18 residues. CDR1 and CDR2 (germline): GEAIGNYY, EKD.

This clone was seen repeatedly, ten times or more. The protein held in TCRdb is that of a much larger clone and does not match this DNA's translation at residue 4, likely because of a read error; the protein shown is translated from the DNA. CDR3 protein: CACGSLLGDTRKELTLIF. Written as DNA, the CDR3 is TGTGCCTGTGGCTCTTTACTGGGGGATACGCGTAAAGAGCTAACACTCATCTTT. The V call is TRDV2, the J call TRDJ1; 13 bases line up with TRDD3. Here the J gene was assigned by germline matching of the DNA, as TCRdb has none. CDR3 length: 18 amino acids. The germline V gene has CDR1 GEAIGNYY and CDR2 EKD. Trimming removed 5 bases from V and 10 bases from J; junction bases left unmatched: 21.

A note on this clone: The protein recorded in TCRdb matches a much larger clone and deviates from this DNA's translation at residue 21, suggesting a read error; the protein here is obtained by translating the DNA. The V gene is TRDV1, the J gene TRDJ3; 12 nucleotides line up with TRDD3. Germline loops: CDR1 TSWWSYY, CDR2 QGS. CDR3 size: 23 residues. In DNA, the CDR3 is TGTGCTCTTGGGGAAAGAGCACTACTGGGGGATACAGTATCCTCCTGGGACACCCGACAGACGTTTTTC. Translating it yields CALGERALLGDTVSSWDTRQTFF.

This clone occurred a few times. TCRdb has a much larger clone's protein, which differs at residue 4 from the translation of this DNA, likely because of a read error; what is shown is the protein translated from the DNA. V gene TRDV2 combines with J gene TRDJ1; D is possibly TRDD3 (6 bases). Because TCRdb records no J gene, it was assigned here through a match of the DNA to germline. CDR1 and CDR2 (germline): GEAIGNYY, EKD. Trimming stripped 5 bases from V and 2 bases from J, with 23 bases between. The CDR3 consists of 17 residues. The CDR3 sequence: CACGPLPQTGTTDKLIF. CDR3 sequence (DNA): TGTGCCTGTGGCCCTTTGCCCCAGACTGGGACAACCGATAAACTCATCTTT.

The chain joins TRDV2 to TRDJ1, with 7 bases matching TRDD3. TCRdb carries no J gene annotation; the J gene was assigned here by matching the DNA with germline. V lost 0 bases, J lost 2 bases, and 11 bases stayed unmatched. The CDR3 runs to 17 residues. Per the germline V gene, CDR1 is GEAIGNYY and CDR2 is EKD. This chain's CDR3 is CACDTAGGYAETDKLIF. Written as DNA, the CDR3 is TGTGCCTGTGACACCGCTGGGGGGTACGCGGAGACCGATAAACTCATCTTT.